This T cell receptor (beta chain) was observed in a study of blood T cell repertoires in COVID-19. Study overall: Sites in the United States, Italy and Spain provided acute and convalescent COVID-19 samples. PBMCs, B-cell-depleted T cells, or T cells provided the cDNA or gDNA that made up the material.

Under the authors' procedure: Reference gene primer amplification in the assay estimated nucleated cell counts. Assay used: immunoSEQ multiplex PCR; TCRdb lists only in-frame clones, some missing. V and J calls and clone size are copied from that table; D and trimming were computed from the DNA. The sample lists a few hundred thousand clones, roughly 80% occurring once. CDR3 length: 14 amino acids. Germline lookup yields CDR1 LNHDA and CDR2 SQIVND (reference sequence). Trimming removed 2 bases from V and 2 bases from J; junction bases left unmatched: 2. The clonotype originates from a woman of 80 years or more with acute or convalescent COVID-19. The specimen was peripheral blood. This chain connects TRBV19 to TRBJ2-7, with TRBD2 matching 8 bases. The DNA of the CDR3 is TGTGCCAGTAGTATATCTAGCGGGCCCTACGAGCAGTACTTC. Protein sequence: CASSISSGPYEQYF.